Following are 9 T cell receptor beta chains from one sample sequenced in a study of response to subunit inactivated influenza vaccine. TCRdb recomputed calls from the RT-PCR reads with MiXCR, one row per CDR3 protein. The sample records roughly 650,000 distinct CDR3 sequences, 13% to 15% being singletons. Material: PBMCs from blood, obtained 14 days before vaccination. The receptors derive from a man aged 50-60 years who received an inactivated influenza vaccine.

In this sample, this clonotype turned up once. The chain has TRBV5-5 and TRBJ1-5; D is possibly TRBD1 (6 bases). V lost 2 bases and J lost 3, with 12 bases in between. The length of the CDR3 is 15 residues. Germline CDR1 reads SGHKS; CDR2 reads YYEKEE (reference sequence). CDR3 coding DNA: TGTGCCAGCAGCTTTGCACAGGGTAACAATCAGCCCCAGCATTTT. Translation: CASSFAQGNNQPQHF.

CDR3 loop: CASSPRRDVNIQYF. CDR3 nucleotide sequence: TGCGCCAGCAGCCCCCGCAGGGATGTAAACATTCAGTACTTC. J is TRBJ2-4 and V is TRBV5-1, with D possibly TRBD1 on 5 matching bases. Germline assignment: CDR1 SGHRS and CDR2 YFSETQ. V lost 4 bases, J lost 6 bases, and 14 bases lay in between. The CDR3 covers 14 residues.

This clonotype was detected many times. The V gene is TRBV5-1, the J gene TRBJ2-3, with 13 positions matching TRBD2. Germline V gene sequence: CDR1 SGHRS, CDR2 YFSETQ. The J segment lost 2 bases and the V segment lost 0 bases, leaving 3 bases of the junction unmatched. The length of the CDR3 is 17 residues. CDR3 amino acids: CASSLGTSGSNTDTQYF. The DNA of the CDR3 is TGCGCCAGCAGCTTGGGGACTAGCGGGAGCAACACAGATACGCAGTATTTT. Full variable domain (outside the CDR3, taken from reference TRBV5-1 and TRBJ2-3): KAGVTQTPRYLIKTRGQQVTLSCSPISGHRSVSWYQQTPGQGLQFLFEYFSETQRNKGNFPGRFSGRQFSNSRSEMNVSTLELGDSALYLCASSLGTSGSNTDTQYFGPGTRLTVL.

The rearrangement joins TRBV18 to TRBJ2-2; D perhaps matches TRBD2 (6 bases). This CDR3 has 16 amino acids. The V gene's germline CDR1 is KGHSH and CDR2 LQKENI. The V gene lost 3 bases and the J gene lost 2 bases, with 13 bases spanning the gap. The CDR3 region has the DNA TGTGCCAGCTCACCGTTTCTCGGGAGTAACACCGGGGAGCTGTTTTTT. It is translated as CASSPFLGSNTGELFF.

This clonotype was detected a few times. The chain carries TRBV7-9 and TRBJ2-5; 7 positions agree with TRBD2. This CDR3 comprises 15 residues. With 7 bases clipped from V and 4 bases from J, the junction kept 12 bases outside the gene matches. Germline CDR1 and CDR2: SEHNR and FQNEAQ (reference sequence). The CDR3 bases are TGTGCCAGCACCAAATCAGTGGGGAGGGGAGAGACCCAGTACTTC. It encodes CASTKSVGRGETQYF.

This clonotype was detected a few times. V gene TRBV28 combines with J gene TRBJ1-6, with TRBD1 matching 8 bases. The V gene's germline CDR1 is MDHEN and CDR2 SYDVKM. This CDR3 has 19 amino acids. V shed 4 bases, J shed 6 bases, and the junction held 17 bases outside the gene matches. The CDR3 DNA reads as TGTGCCAGCAGTTCAACCTACCACCGGACAGGGAGCCTTAATTCACCCCTCCACTTT. It is translated as CASSSTYHRTGSLNSPLHF.

This clonotype was found a few times. V gene TRBV7-2 combines with J gene TRBJ2-6; no definite D call. The CDR3 totals 14 residues. Germline V lookup: CDR1 SGHTA, CDR2 FQGNSA. V was cut by 0 bases and J by 4 bases, with 4 bases left in between. The CDR3 coding sequence is TGTGCCAGCAGCTTAGCGAGAGGGGCCAACGTCCTGACTTTC. Its protein product is CASSLARGANVLTF.

V gene TRBV12-3 or TRBV12-4 combines with J gene TRBJ2-5, with no clear D. V was cut by 11 bases and J by 5 bases, with 18 bases left in between. CDR3 length: 13 residues. CDR3 sequence reads: CASTELPGETQYF. The CDR3 bases are TGTGCCTCTACGGAACTACCAGGCGAGACCCAGTACTTC.

The chain links TRBV4-2 to TRBJ1-2; 10 bases align to TRBD1. The CDR3 is 14 residues long. CDR1 and CDR2 (germline): LGHNA, YNFKEQ. With 1 base clipped from V and 4 bases from J, the junction kept 0 bases outside the gene matches. The CDR3 bases are TGTGCCAGCAGCCAAGGACAGGGGGCCTATGGCTACACCTTC. Its translation is CASSQGQGAYGYTF.